These 10 T cell receptor beta chains came from one sample sequenced in a study of early T cells in non-severe SARS-CoV-2 infection. TCRdb processed the 5' RACE reads anew with MiXCR; each CDR3 protein has one entry. This sample has about 55,000 distinct CDR3 sequences; 14% to 15% occur once, and the top ten carry approximately 11%. The sample here was whole blood, taken at baseline. The source of these receptors is an adult who was a healthcare worker with PCR-confirmed SARS-CoV-2 infection or an uninfected control (not recorded which).

The chain's CDR3 is CATSGQGEEQYF. In nucleotides, the CDR3 is TGTGCCACCTCCGGACAGGGGGAAGAGCAGTACTTC. The chain uses TRBV10-3 and TRBJ2-7, with 10 positions matching TRBD1. CDR3 length: 12 amino acids. Germline loops: CDR1 ENHRY, CDR2 SYGVKD. V was clipped by 10 bases and J by 7 bases; unmatched bases: 7.

This clonotype appeared a few times. The chain couples TRBV30 to TRBJ1-6; no definite D call. The germline V gene has CDR1 GTSNPN and CDR2 SVGIG (reference sequence). Trimming cost V 1 base and J 7 bases, with 14 bases left between them. This CDR3 has 15 residues. CDR3 DNA sequence: TGTGCCTGGAGTGGGATCCTTTTTCGGAATTCACCCCTCCACTTT. It is translated as CAWSGILFRNSPLHF.

The chain links TRBV6-5 to TRBJ2-7; no reliable D call. Germline lookup yields CDR1 MNHEY and CDR2 SVGAGI. The CDR3 spans 11 residues. Trimming took off 2 bases at V and 8 bases at J, with 7 bases between the two ends. The CDR3 region is CASSYGRQQYF. DNA for the CDR3: TGTGCCAGCAGTTACGGCAGGCAGCAGTACTTC.

This clonotype has more than one count but fewer than ten. The chain combines TRBV28 with TRBJ2-3; D possibly corresponds to TRBD2 (6 bases). The CDR3 sequence is 16 residues long. Germline V gene sequence: CDR1 MDHEN, CDR2 SYDVKM. V dropped 4 bases and J dropped 5 bases, with 19 bases sitting between them. In DNA form, the CDR3 reads TGTGCCAGCAGTTCCGGCAGGAGGGGTATCGGAGATACGCAGTATTTT. It codes for CASSSGRRGIGDTQYF.

The V gene is TRBV6-4, the J gene TRBJ1-2; a weak D match, TRBD1 (6 bases). CDR1 is MRHNA, CDR2 SNTAGT, per germline. Trimming cost V 3 bases and J 3 bases, with 11 bases left between them. The CDR3 totals 14 residues. CDR3 DNA: TGTGCCAGCAGTGAATGGGGGCGCGACTATGGCTACACCTTC. It translates to CASSEWGRDYGYTF.

This clonotype was found many times. J is TRBJ1-5 and V is TRBV7-2, with unresolved D. V was cut by 2 bases and J by 4 bases, with 6 bases left in between. Germline CDR1 SGHTA, CDR2 FQGNSA. There are 13 residues in the CDR3. CDR3 sequence reads: CASSLRNNQPQHF. CDR3 sequence (DNA): TGTGCCAGCAGCTTAAGGAATAATCAGCCCCAGCATTTT.

In this sample, this clonotype turned up a few times. This chain connects TRBV19 to TRBJ2-7, with D hard to call. This CDR3 region has 14 residues. V was shortened by 3 bases and J by 0 bases, with 9 bases between the two germline ends. CDR1 is LNHDA and CDR2 is SQIVND in the germline V gene (reference sequence). CDR3 sequence (DNA): TGTGCCAGTAGTATGGCACAGAACTCCTACGAGCAGTACTTC. It encodes CASSMAQNSYEQYF.

This chain joins TRBV5-1 and TRBJ2-5; D might be TRBD1 (6 bases). CDR3 length: 15 residues. The V end lost 6 bases, the J end lost 2 bases, and 17 bases lay between the germline ends. Per the germline V gene, CDR1 is SGHRS and CDR2 is YFSETQ. CDR3 protein: CASIPDGRGQETQYF. CDR3 nucleotides: TGCGCCAGCATTCCGGACGGCAGGGGACAAGAGACCCAGTACTTC.

The chain is built from TRBV6-2 or TRBV6-3 and TRBJ2-7; TRBD1 or TRBD2 may be the D gene (5 bases each). The CDR3 contains 14 residues. CDR1 and CDR2 from the germline V gene are MNHEY and SVGEGT. Trimming removed 7 bases at V and 0 bases at J, with 13 bases between. Here the CDR3 DNA reads TGTGCCAGCACCGGGGCAGGATCCTCCTACGAGCAGTACTTC. It codes for CASTGAGSSYEQYF.

This clonotype occurred a few times. The chain combines TRBV6-1 with TRBJ1-2; D perhaps matches TRBD1 (6 bases). The germline V gene has CDR1 MNHNS and CDR2 SASEGT. This CDR3 is built from 15 residues. Trimming took off 0 bases at V and 6 bases at J, with 14 bases between the two ends. This chain's CDR3 is CASSEALRTENGYTF. As DNA, the CDR3 is TGTGCCAGCAGTGAAGCGTTACGGACAGAGAATGGCTACACCTTC.